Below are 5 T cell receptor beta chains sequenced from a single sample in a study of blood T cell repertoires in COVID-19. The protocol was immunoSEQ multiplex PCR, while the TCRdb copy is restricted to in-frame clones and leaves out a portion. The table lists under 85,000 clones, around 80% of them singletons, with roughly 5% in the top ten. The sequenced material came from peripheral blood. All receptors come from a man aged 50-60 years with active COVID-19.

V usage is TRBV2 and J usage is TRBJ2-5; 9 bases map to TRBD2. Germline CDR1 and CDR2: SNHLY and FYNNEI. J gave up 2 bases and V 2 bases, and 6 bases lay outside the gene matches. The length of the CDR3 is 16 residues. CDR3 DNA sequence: TGTGCCAGCAGTGAATGGCGGGAGGGTGTTCAAGAGACCCAGTACTTC. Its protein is CASSEWREGVQETQYF.

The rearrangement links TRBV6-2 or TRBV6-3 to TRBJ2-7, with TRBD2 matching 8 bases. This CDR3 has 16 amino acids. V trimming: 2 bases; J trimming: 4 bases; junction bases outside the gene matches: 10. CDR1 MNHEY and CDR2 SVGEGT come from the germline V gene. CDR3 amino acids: CASSYRRGGQTYEQYF. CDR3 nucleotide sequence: TGTGCCAGCAGTTACCGACGGGGGGGCCAGACATACGAGCAGTACTTC.

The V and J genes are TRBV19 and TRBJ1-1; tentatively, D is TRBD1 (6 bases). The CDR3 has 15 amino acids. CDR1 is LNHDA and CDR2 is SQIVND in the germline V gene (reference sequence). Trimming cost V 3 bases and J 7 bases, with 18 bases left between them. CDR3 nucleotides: TGTGCCAGTAGTATGATCTTGGGGGCTGATGGTGAAGCTTTCTTT. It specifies CASSMILGADGEAFF.

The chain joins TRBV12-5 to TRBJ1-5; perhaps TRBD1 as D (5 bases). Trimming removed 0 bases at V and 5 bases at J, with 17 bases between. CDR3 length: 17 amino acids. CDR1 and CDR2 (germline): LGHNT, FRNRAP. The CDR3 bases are TGTGCTAGTGGTTTGGTACTGGGGCCCCGAAATTATCAGCCCCAGCATTTT. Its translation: CASGLVLGPRNYQPQHF.

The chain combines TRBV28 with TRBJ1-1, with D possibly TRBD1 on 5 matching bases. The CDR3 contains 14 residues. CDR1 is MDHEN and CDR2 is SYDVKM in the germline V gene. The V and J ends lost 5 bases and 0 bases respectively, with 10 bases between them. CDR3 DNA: TGTGCCAGCAGTGTTGGGGGGTTGAACACTGAAGCTTTCTTT. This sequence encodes CASSVGGLNTEAFF.